This TCR beta chain was profiled in a study of blood T cell repertoires in COVID-19. The germline V and J ends were trimmed by 8 bases and 7 bases, with 21 bases remaining between them. The CDR3 spans 16 residues. Looked up from germline, CDR1 is MNHEY and CDR2 is SMNVEV (reference sequence). Method: immunoSEQ multiplex PCR; TCRdb's copy keeps in-frame clones and lacks some. Among around 87,000 clones listed, around 89% were seen once. Sample: peripheral blood. The sequence derives from a man aged 50 or older with acute or convalescent COVID-19. The chain recombines TRBV27 with TRBJ1-6, with unresolved D. CDR3 coding DNA: TGTGCCAGCCAACCCCACGGGCGGGCTCTGAATTCACCCCTCCACTTT. Translation: CASQPHGRALNSPLHF.